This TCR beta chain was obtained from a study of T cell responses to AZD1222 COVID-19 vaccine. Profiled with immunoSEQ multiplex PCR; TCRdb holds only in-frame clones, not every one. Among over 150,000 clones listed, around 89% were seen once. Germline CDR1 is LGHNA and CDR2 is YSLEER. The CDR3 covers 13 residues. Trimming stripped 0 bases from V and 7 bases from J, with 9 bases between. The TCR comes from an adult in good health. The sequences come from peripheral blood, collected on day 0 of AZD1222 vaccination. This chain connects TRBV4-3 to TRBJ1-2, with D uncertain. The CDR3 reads CASSQEGGSGYTF. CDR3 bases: TGCGCCAGCAGCCAAGAAGGAGGGAGTGGCTACACCTTC.